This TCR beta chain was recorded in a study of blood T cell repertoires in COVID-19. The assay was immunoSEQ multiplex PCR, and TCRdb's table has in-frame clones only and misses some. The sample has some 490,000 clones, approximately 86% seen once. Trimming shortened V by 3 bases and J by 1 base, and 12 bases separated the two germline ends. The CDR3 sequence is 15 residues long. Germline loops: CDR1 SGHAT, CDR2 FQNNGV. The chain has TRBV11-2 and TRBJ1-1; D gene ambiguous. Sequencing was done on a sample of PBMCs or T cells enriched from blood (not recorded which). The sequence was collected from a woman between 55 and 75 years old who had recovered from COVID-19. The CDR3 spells CASSFSKGGNTEAFF. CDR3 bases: TGTGCCAGCAGCTTTAGTAAGGGAGGGAACACTGAAGCTTTCTTT.